A selection of T cell receptor beta chains follows, all from one sample in a study of CD8+CD57+ T cells in acquired aplastic anemia. TCRdb re-analysed the reads in MiXCR, keeping a single row per CDR3 protein. The sample holds fewer than 300,000 distinct CDR3 sequences; 82% are singletons and the top ten take about 41%. The sequenced material came from sorted CD4+, CD8+, or CD8+CD57+ T cells (not recorded which) from PBMCs. These receptors all stem from a human donor with aplastic anemia. Both conserved end residues are part of each CDR3. The D gene is left open where the match is weak. Size values are once, few and many counts, or a class for expanded clones, and some rows have none.

TRBJ2-7 - - TRBV9 CASSGEGVRYEQYF TGTGCCAGCAGCGGAGAGGGCGTTCGCTACGAGCAGTACTTC
TRBJ2-3 - once TRBV7-3 CASSLAAGYDYTYF TGTGCCAGCAGCTTAGCGGCAGGCTATGACTACACGTACTTT
TRBJ2-3 TRBD1 - TRBV20-1 CSARDADRDNTQYF TGCAGTGCTAGAGACGCGGACAGGGACAATACGCAGTATTTT
TRBJ2-5 - - TRBV9 CASSGGTETQYFYF TGTGCCAGCAGCGGAGGCACGGAGACGCAGTATTTTTACTTC
TRBJ1-5 - once TRBV7-2 CASSLAGTQPQQF TGTGCCAGCAGCCTAGCAGGGACTCAGCCCCAGCAGTTT
TRBJ1-4 - - TRBV2 CASRGLGGAEKLFF TGTGCCAGCAGGGGACTTGGAGGGGCTGAAAAACTGTTTTTT
TRBJ2-2 - - TRBV2 CASVDGRTDTLFF TGTGCCAGCGTGGACGGGCGCACAGATACGCTGTTTTTT
TRBJ2-3 - - TRBV9 CASGEGEPGTEYF TGTGCCAGCGGCGAAGGGGAGCCTGGGACGGAGTATTTT
TRBJ1-2 - - TRBV7-2 CASSLTVGAGYGSTF TGTGCCAGCAGCTTGACAGTGGGCGCCGGCTATGGCTCCACCTTC
TRBJ2-1 - - TRBV19 CASSMARRASNEQFF TGTGCCAGTAGTATGGCTAGGAGAGCCTCCAATGAGCAGTTCTTC
TRBJ2-3 TRBD1 - TRBV11-3 CASSLDLTGVGDTQYF TGTGCCAGCAGCTTAGATCTGACAGGGGTTGGAGATACGCAGTATTTT
TRBJ1-1 - - TRBV10-3 CAISDRVSVNTEAFF TGTGCCATCAGTGACAGGGTTAGCGTGAACACTGAAGCTTTCTTT
TRBJ2-7 TRBD2 - TRBV7-9 CASSFGGGYYVLDF TGTGCCAGCAGCTTCGGCGGGGGTTACTACGTGTTGGACTTC
TRBJ2-5 - - TRBV7-6 CASSIGGGNEQFFF TGTGCCAGCAGCATAGGCGGAGGGAATGAGCAGTTCTTCTTC
TRBJ2-1 - - TRBV7-6 CASSSHRRLSPLHQFF TGTGCCAGCAGCTCTCACAGAAGGCTATCACCCCTCCACCAGTTCTTC
TRBJ1-2 - - TRBV7-2 CASSSGTRELYVGYTF TGTGCCAGCAGCTCAGGGACTAGGGAGCTGTACGTCGGGTACACCTTC
TRBJ2-1 - - TRBV10-1 CASTPSPVSEQFF TGCGCCAGCACCCCGAGCCCCGTGAGCGAGCAGTTCTTC
TRBJ2-5 TRBD2 - TRBV7-9 CASSLLGSRGGGRYF TGTGCCAGCAGCTTACTTGGCTCGCGGGGGGGGGGCAGATACTTC
TRBJ2-7 TRBD2 - TRBV20-1 CSAWTSGSSAYEQYF TGCAGTGCATGGACTAGCGGGAGTAGTGCCTACGAGCAGTACTTC
TRBJ2-3 - - TRBV7-9 CASSFEPDGTTQYF TGTGCCAGCAGCTTTGAGCCAGACGGGACAACCCAGTATTTT
TRBJ2-1 TRBD1 - TRBV5-6 CASRRTGGGGSDEQFF TGTGCCAGCAGGCGGACAGGGGGCGGGGGGAGCGATGAGCAGTTCTTC
TRBJ1-2 - - TRBV7-2 CASSRALAGGYTF TGTGCCAGCAGCCGAGCTCTTGCAGGTGGCTACACCTTC
TRBJ2-3 - - TRBV14 CASGDAGRDTEYF TGTGCCAGCGGGGACGCCGGACGAGATACGGAGTATTTT